This T cell receptor beta chain was observed in a study of technical replicates of blood from a handful of donors. The J segment lost 4 bases and the V segment lost 0 bases, leaving 5 bases of the junction unmatched. Germline assignment: CDR1 SGHRS and CDR2 YFSETQ. The CDR3 covers 15 residues. Clones were read by immunoSEQ multiplex PCR, and TCRdb kept only the in-frame ones, dropping some. The sample carries some 76,000 clones, approximately 94% recorded once. The V call is TRBV5-1, the J call TRBJ2-7; 9 nucleotides align to TRBD1. The material sequenced was T cells isolated from PBMCs. This clonotype was obtained from a human donor in good health. The CDR3 nucleotides read TGCGCCAGCAGCTTGGAAGGGACAGGGATTTACGAGCAGTACTTC. It codes for CASSLEGTGIYEQYF.